Each of the 27 T cell receptor beta chains below was sequenced from the same sample in a study of response to subunit inactivated influenza vaccine. TCRdb re-derived calls from the RT-PCR reads in MiXCR, one entry per CDR3 protein. This table holds about 700,000 distinct CDR3 sequences, around 13% found once. Sample: PBMCs from blood, taken less than 15 days before vaccination. Receptor source: a man aged 45-65 years who received an inactivated influenza vaccine.

V usage is TRBV5-6 and J usage is TRBJ2-4; possibly TRBD1 for D (6 bases). This CDR3 is built from 14 residues. The V gene lost 2 bases and the J gene lost 8 bases, with 14 bases spanning the gap. The germline V gene encodes CDR1 SGHDT and CDR2 YYEEEE. CDR3 region: CASSLGRGFDIQYF. DNA for the CDR3: TGTGCCAGCAGCTTAGGTAGGGGGTTCGACATTCAGTACTTC. Full variable domain (outside the CDR3, taken from reference TRBV5-6 and TRBJ2-4): DAGVTQSPTHLIKTRGQQVTLRCSPKSGHDTVSWYQQALGQGPQFIFQYYEEEERQRGNFPDRFSGHQFPNYSSELNVNALLLGDSALYLCASSLGRGFDIQYFGAGTRLSVL.

The chain couples TRBV11-2 to TRBJ2-3; D possibly corresponds to TRBD2 (5 bases). Germline lookup yields CDR1 SGHAT and CDR2 FQNNGV. Trimming shortened V by 3 bases and J by 3 bases, and 7 bases separated the two germline ends. The CDR3 is made up of 13 amino acids. CDR3 nucleotides: TGTGCCAGCAGCTTCGGACTGACAGATACGCAGTATTTT. It specifies CASSFGLTDTQYF.

This clonotype was counted many times. The V gene is TRBV20-1, the J gene TRBJ2-5; D call uncertain. Trimming removed 5 bases at V and 7 bases at J, with 14 bases between. Germline V gene lookup returns CDR1 DFQATT and CDR2 SNEGSKA (reference sequence). The CDR3 has 12 amino acids. The CDR3 nucleotides are TGCAGTGCTCGACCACACCCAGGGACCCAGTACTTC. The encoded protein is CSARPHPGTQYF.

Only a few counts were recorded for this clonotype. The rearrangement joins TRBV29-1 to TRBJ2-1; 12 bases align to TRBD1. The trim removed 7 bases at V and 6 bases at J, leaving 7 bases unmatched. This CDR3 spans 14 amino acids. CDR1 and CDR2 (germline): SQVTM, ANQGSEA. Here the CDR3 reads CSASGTGGLNEQFF. As DNA, the CDR3 is TGCAGCGCCTCCGGGACAGGGGGCCTCAATGAGCAGTTCTTC.

The table lists this clonotype with a few counts. The chain has TRBV20-1 and TRBJ2-7; D perhaps matches TRBD2 (6 bases). This CDR3 is 13 amino acids long. Germline-derived CDR1 and CDR2 are DFQATT and SNEGSKA (reference sequence). Trimming shortened V by 5 bases and J by 0 bases, and 11 bases separated the two germline ends. CDR3 in DNA: TGCAGTGCTGTAGCGGTTTCCTCCTACGAGCAGTACTTC. It codes for CSAVAVSSYEQYF.

This clonotype was counted between two and nine times. The rearrangement links TRBV7-2 to TRBJ1-2, with D maybe TRBD1 (5 bases). CDR3 size: 15 residues. Deletions cut 1 base from V and 8 bases from J, with 17 bases between. In germline, CDR1 is SGHTA, CDR2 FQGNSA. CDR3 residues: CASSLVFSAGQGYTF. Written as DNA, the CDR3 is TGTGCCAGCAGCTTAGTCTTCTCGGCAGGGCAAGGCTACACCTTC.

This clonotype was seen a few times. The V call is TRBV7-2, the J call TRBJ2-1; TRBD2 matches at 8 bases. Germline V gives CDR1 SGHTA, CDR2 FQGNSA. Trimming cost V 1 base and J 7 bases; bases outside gene matches: 9. The length of the CDR3 is 16 residues. DNA for the CDR3: TGTGCCAGCAGCTTAGGAGCAGCGGGAGTGTATAATGAGCAGTTCTTC. Protein product: CASSLGAAGVYNEQFF.

This clonotype was picked up a small number of times. This chain uses TRBV20-1 with TRBJ2-7; 9 bases are a match to TRBD2. J gave up 3 bases and V 1 base, and 1 base lay outside the gene matches. The CDR3 is made up of 13 amino acids. Germline assignment: CDR1 DFQATT and CDR2 SNEGSKA (reference sequence). CDR3 sequence: CSARGAGGYEQYF. DNA of the CDR3: TGCAGTGCTAGAGGAGCGGGGGGCTACGAGCAGTACTTC.

The genes are TRBV4-3 and TRBJ2-7; weak D call: TRBD1 (5 bases). The CDR3 consists of 15 residues. The germline V gene has CDR1 LGHNA and CDR2 YSLEER. Between the trimmed V and J ends, which lost 1 base and 3 bases, there was a span of 13 bases. CDR3 residues: CASSQGSGLGYEQYF. The DNA for the CDR3 is TGCGCCAGCAGCCAAGGGTCAGGGCTGGGCTACGAGCAGTACTTC.

In its sample, this clonotype was seen many times. This rearrangement joins TRBV3-1 to TRBJ2-3; D is ambiguous. This CDR3 has 12 residues. The germline CDR1 and CDR2 sequences are LGHDT and YNNKEL (reference sequence). V dropped 2 bases and J dropped 2 bases, with 2 bases sitting between them. The CDR3 sequence: CASSQITDTQYF. CDR3 nucleotides: TGTGCCAGCAGCCAAATCACAGATACGCAGTATTTT.

J is TRBJ1-1 and V is TRBV7-9; tentatively, D is TRBD1 (5 bases). CDR1 is SEHNR and CDR2 is FQNEAQ in the germline V gene (reference sequence). The CDR3 is 14 amino acids. Trimming took off 5 bases at V and 5 bases at J, with 15 bases between the two ends. The CDR3 loop reads CASSQMSGVTEAFF. CDR3 sequence (DNA): TGTGCCAGCAGCCAGATGTCGGGGGTTACTGAAGCTTTCTTT.

This sequence joins TRBV4-3 and TRBJ2-1; 9 nucleotides match TRBD1. Germline V gene lookup returns CDR1 LGHNA and CDR2 YSLEER. Trimming removed 1 base from V and 6 bases from J; junction bases left unmatched: 16. The CDR3 is 19 residues long. DNA for the CDR3: TGCGCCAGCAGCCAAGCACCACGGCCGGGGACAGGGTGGATCAATGAGCAGTTCTTC. Amino acid sequence: CASSQAPRPGTGWINEQFF.

This clonotype was seen ten or more times. The genes are TRBV7-9 and TRBJ1-1; no clear D gene. The CDR3 is 13 residues long. From germline, CDR1 is SEHNR and CDR2 FQNEAQ (reference sequence). V shed 8 bases and J shed 1 base, with 11 bases lying between them. The CDR3 coding sequence is TGTGCCAGCGGACTAACAAGGAACACTGAAGCTTTCTTT. This sequence encodes CASGLTRNTEAFF.

Regarding this clonotype: Given a much more abundant clone one base away, this may be a read error. This CDR3 fails to terminate in the conserved phenylalanine or tryptophan, so it likely reflects a read error. V gene TRBV12-3 or TRBV12-4 combines with J gene TRBJ1-6; a weak D match, TRBD1 (5 bases). Trimming left V 3 bases short and J 6 bases short, with 12 bases between. This CDR3 region has 15 residues. DNA for the CDR3: TGTGCCAGCAGTTTTGGTCGCAGGGTTAATTCACCCCTCCACGTT. Encoded protein: CASSFGRRVNSPLHV.

The J gene is TRBJ2-5, the V gene TRBV7-8; D not resolved. The CDR3 sequence is 14 residues long. The germline V gene has CDR1 SGHVS and CDR2 FQNEAQ. The V end was cut by 1 base, the J end by 5 bases, with 11 bases between. The CDR3 DNA is TGTGCCAGCAGCTTAGACTTAGGGCTGGAGACCCAGTACTTC. It translates to CASSLDLGLETQYF.

This clonotype was detected only a few times. The V and J genes are TRBV27 and TRBJ1-1; tentative D call: TRBD1 (5 bases). The length of the CDR3 is 15 residues. Germline V CDR1 and CDR2: MNHEY, SMNVEV (reference sequence). V lost 5 bases and J lost 0, with 13 bases in between. The CDR3 DNA reads TGTGCCAGCAGTCTCTCGGGACCCGTGAACACTGAAGCTTTCTTT. Protein product: CASSLSGPVNTEAFF.

V gene TRBV29-1 combines with J gene TRBJ2-1; D not resolved. The germline gives CDR1 SQVTM, CDR2 ANQGSEA. The CDR3 spans 13 residues. Trimming took 1 base from V and 8 from J, leaving 12 bases between them. CDR3 amino acids: CSVEGTLRYEQFF. CDR3 nucleotides: TGCAGCGTTGAAGGGACCCTTAGGTATGAGCAGTTCTTC.

The chain joins TRBV7-6 to TRBJ2-2; no clear D gene. The CDR3 consists of 13 residues. The ends were cut back, 2 bases at V and 7 bases at J, with 8 bases in the middle. Germline loops: CDR1 SGHVS, CDR2 FNYEAQ. CDR3 DNA: TGTGCCAGCAGCTTATTTCCCGGCGGGGAGCTGTTTTTT. Translation: CASSLFPGGELFF.

This clonotype was counted at least ten times. The V call is TRBV20-1, the J call TRBJ2-3; a weak D match, TRBD2 (6 bases). Germline V gene data show CDR1 as DFQATT and CDR2 as SNEGSKA (reference sequence). The CDR3 totals 13 residues. V lost 3 bases and J lost 4, with 11 bases in between. The CDR3 DNA reads TGCAGTGCTAGTCGGGGGAAACCAGATACGCAGTATTTT. Protein product: CSASRGKPDTQYF.

This clonotype was detected a few times. The chain couples TRBV5-1 to TRBJ2-7; D may be TRBD2 (5 bases). The CDR3 runs to 16 residues. Trimming left V 0 bases short and J 3 bases short, with 16 bases between. In germline, CDR1 is SGHRS, CDR2 YFSETQ. CDR3 nucleotides: TGCGCCAGCAGCTTGGGCGGGTTGTCCATGGGCTACGAGCAGTACTTC. Residues: CASSLGGLSMGYEQYF.

This clonotype occurred a few times. This chain joins TRBV2 and TRBJ2-1; 9 nucleotides agree with TRBD2. The V and J ends lost 4 bases and 0 bases, in that order; junction bases with no gene match: 4. Germline V CDR1 and CDR2: SNHLY, FYNNEI. The CDR3 is 16 amino acids. The CDR3 DNA reads as TGTGCCAGCAGTGTCCCTAGCGGGGTCTCCTACAATGAGCAGTTCTTC. Its translation is CASSVPSGVSYNEQFF.

This chain links TRBV20-1 with TRBJ2-1; D call uncertain. CDR1 is DFQATT, CDR2 SNEGSKA, per germline (reference sequence). V lost 1 base, J lost 6 bases, and 7 bases lay in between. CDR3 length: 12 residues. The CDR3: CSARVWVNEQFF. The CDR3 DNA sequence: TGCAGTGCTAGAGTCTGGGTCAATGAGCAGTTCTTC.

This clonotype turned up a few times. This chain uses TRBV20-1 with TRBJ2-7; D perhaps matches TRBD1 (8 bases). Germline V gene data show CDR1 as DFQATT and CDR2 as SNEGSKA (reference sequence). This CDR3 has 17 residues. V was shortened by 0 bases and J by 3 bases, with 21 bases between the two germline ends. The CDR3 spells CSARDSGQGGIGYEQYF. DNA of the CDR3: TGCAGTGCTAGAGATAGTGGACAGGGAGGGATCGGCTACGAGCAGTACTTC.

The J gene is TRBJ2-5, the V gene TRBV18, with 8 bases identical to TRBD2. The CDR3 contains 14 residues. J was trimmed by 5 bases and V by 6 bases; bases with no gene match: 8. Germline V gene sequence: CDR1 KGHSH, CDR2 LQKENI. The CDR3 loop is CASSSNGGAETQYF. In DNA form, the CDR3 reads TGTGCCAGCTCTTCTAACGGGGGGGCCGAGACCCAGTACTTC.

This clonotype was counted only a few times. The chain combines TRBV28 with TRBJ2-1, with D hard to call. CDR3 length equals 14 residues. Trimming shortened V by 4 bases and J by 3 bases, and 10 bases separated the two germline ends. CDR1 is MDHEN, CDR2 SYDVKM, per germline. CDR3 coding DNA: TGTGCCAGCAGTTCCATCCAGCACTACAATGAGCAGTTCTTC. Its protein is CASSSIQHYNEQFF. Using reference TRBV28 and TRBJ2-1 for the parts outside the CDR3, the full variable domain is DVKVTQSSRYLVKRTGEKVFLECVQDMDHENMFWYRQDPGLGLRLIYFSYDVKMKEKGDIPEGYSVSREKKERFSLILESASTNQTSMYLCASSSIQHYNEQFFGPGTRLTVL.

The genes are TRBV7-2 and TRBJ2-5, with 9 bases identical to TRBD2. The CDR3 has 14 amino acids. Germline CDR1 and CDR2: SGHTA and FQGNSA. The ends lost 7 bases at V and 5 bases at J; junction bases unmatched: 8. CDR3 region: CASTRLAGRETQYF. The CDR3 DNA follows: TGTGCCAGCACCCGCCTAGCGGGACGGGAGACCCAGTACTTC.

This clonotype was detected a few times. J is TRBJ1-2 and V is TRBV19; D is possibly TRBD1 (5 bases). The CDR3 runs 15 residues. Germline V gene lookup returns CDR1 LNHDA and CDR2 SQIVND (reference sequence). V was clipped by 2 bases and J by 7 bases, with 17 bases between them. The CDR3, as DNA: TGTGCCAGTAGTATAAATTTCAACCAGGGCGGTGGCTACACCTTC. It translates to CASSINFNQGGGYTF.